The T cell receptor beta chain described here comes from a study of T cells after posttransplantation cyclophosphamide. The study, taken as a whole, reports: Donor-recipient repertoire similarity was low at 1-2 months, rising over year one. TRB clonality was highly associated with recipient CMV seropositivity and reactivation. Tissue-infiltrating T cells from skin or gut overlapped little with blood T cells.

The assay was immunoSEQ multiplex PCR, and TCRdb's table has in-frame clones only and misses some. Here the sample spans about 20,000 clones, approximately 97% being singletons. The naive gate required viable CD3+CD4+ or CD3+CD8+ cells with CCR7+CD45RA+CD45RO-CD95-CD27+CD28+ phenotype. The related graft donor's blood sample was taken on the day of bone marrow donation. Concerning this clone: Its antigen is currently unknown.

The receptor comes from a man aged 50 to 59 in good health, CMV-negative, and a related stem cell transplant donor. The source material was naive CD4+ T cells sorted from PBMCs.

The CDR3 sequence: CASSLGQGAYNEQFF. The CDR3 DNA sequence: TGTGCCAGCAGCTTAGGACAGGGCGCCTACAATGAGCAGTTCTTC. V usage is TRBV11-3 and J usage is TRBJ2-1; 7 bases map to TRBD1. Trimming at V came to 1 base and at J to 2 bases, leaving 2 bases not matched to a gene. Germline CDR1 SGHNT, CDR2 YENEEA. This CDR3 contains 15 residues.